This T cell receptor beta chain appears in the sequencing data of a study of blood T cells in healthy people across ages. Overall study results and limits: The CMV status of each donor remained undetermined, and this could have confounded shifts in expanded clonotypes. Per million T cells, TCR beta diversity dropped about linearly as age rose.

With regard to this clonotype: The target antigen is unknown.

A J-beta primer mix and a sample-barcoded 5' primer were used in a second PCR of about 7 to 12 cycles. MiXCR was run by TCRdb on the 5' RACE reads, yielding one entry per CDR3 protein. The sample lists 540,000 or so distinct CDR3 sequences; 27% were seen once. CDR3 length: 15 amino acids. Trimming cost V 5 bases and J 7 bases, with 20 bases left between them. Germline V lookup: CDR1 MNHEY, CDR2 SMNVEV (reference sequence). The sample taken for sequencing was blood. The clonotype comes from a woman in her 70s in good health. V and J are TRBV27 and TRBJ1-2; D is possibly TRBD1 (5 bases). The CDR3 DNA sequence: TGTGCCAGCAGTCCCCCGGGGGGGAGTACTAGTGGCTACACCTTC. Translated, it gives CASSPPGGSTSGYTF.